Listed here is a single T cell receptor beta chain. The antigen remains unidentified. This entry belongs to a study of cytomegalovirus exposure and HLA in healthy donors. 60 Vbeta and 13 Jbeta primers were used in PCR. Here immunoSEQ multiplex PCR was the method, and the copy in TCRdb shows in-frame clones only, minus some. The sample holds around 150,000 clones, just under 85% seen once. General study results and limits: For most TCR sequences rarity was the rule, although some public TCRs occurred in many donors. Cytomegalovirus association was listed for 164 TCR beta chains.

The sample was PBMCs. The receptor was isolated from a man aged 40-49 years in good health and CMV-seropositive.

The DNA of the CDR3 is TGTGCCAGCAGCTTAACCGGGTACAGCAATCAGCCCCAGCATTTT. Translating it yields CASSLTGYSNQPQHF. The chain is built from TRBV5-6 and TRBJ1-5; D unclear. Deletions cut 2 bases from V and 1 base from J, with 10 bases between. Germline CDR1 SGHDT, CDR2 YYEEEE. The CDR3 runs 15 residues.